The source of this TCR beta chain is a study of T cells after posttransplantation cyclophosphamide. Study results and limitations: Skin or GI-infiltrating T cells shared few TRB sequences with blood. Recipient CMV seropositivity and CMV reactivation strongly tracked TRB clonality.

Repertoires were generated with immunoSEQ multiplex PCR, while TCRdb's copy carries only in-frame clones and drops some. The sample offers roughly 40,000 clones and no singletons, the top ten holding 3.5% to 5.5%. This clone has ten or more counts. Its antigen is not identified. On the day of bone marrow donation, the related graft donor provided peripheral blood. The specimen sequenced was PBMCs. This TCR was recovered from a woman aged 45-60 years in good health and a related stem cell transplant donor.

The CDR3 spells CASSTLRANYGYTF. The DNA of the CDR3 is TGTGCCAGCAGTACCCTCAGGGCTAACTATGGCTACACCTTC. This chain joins TRBV27 and TRBJ1-2; weak D call: TRBD1 (5 bases). Looked up from germline, CDR1 is MNHEY and CDR2 is SMNVEV (reference sequence). This CDR3 has 14 residues. Trimming cost V 5 bases and J 0 bases, with 10 bases left between them.